This T cell receptor beta chain was sequenced for a study of glioma-infiltrating T cells. Germline values: CDR1 SQVTM, CDR2 ANQGSEA. Trimming left V 6 bases short and J 6 bases short, with 12 bases between. This CDR3 spans 12 amino acids. TCR alpha and beta CDR3 regions were amplified from RNA using iRepertoire nested multiplex PCR. A single record per CDR3 protein comes from TCRdb applying MiXCR to the multiplex PCR reads. The sample yields 300,000 to 450,000 distinct CDR3 sequences, about two fifths seen once. The count of this clonotype is one. The receptor was isolated from a human donor with low-grade glioma or glioblastoma, undergoing nonglioma brain surgery, or in good health (not recorded which). What was sequenced was glioma tissue, nonneoplastic brain tissue, or PBMCs (not recorded which). This chain links TRBV29-1 with TRBJ2-1, with D perhaps TRBD2 (5 bases). The CDR3 reads CSVGGLLNEQFF. CDR3 nucleotide sequence: TGCAGCGTCGGTGGACTTCTCAATGAGCAGTTCTTC.